Shown below are 15 T cell receptor beta chains from a single sample sequenced in a study of T cell clonotyping in hematopoietic cell transplantation. Using immunoSEQ multiplex PCR, the repertoire was profiled, and TCRdb retains in-frame clones only, with some absent. The repertoire holds roughly 3,500 clones, about 80% seen once, with roughly a quarter in the top ten. The sequences come from peripheral blood mononuclear cells, collected at the time of graft-versus-host disease after allogeneic stem cell transplant. These receptor sequences come from a female patient in her fifties or sixties who had an allogeneic stem cell transplant from an unrelated donor, so the T cells may come from the graft donor. Some clones in this sample may be carry-over from other donors' samples.

The chain couples TRBV19 to TRBJ1-2, with D possibly matching TRBD1 (6 bases). V lost 1 base, J lost 0 bases, and 9 bases lay in between. The CDR3 length is 15 residues. CDR1 and CDR2 from the germline V gene are LNHDA and SQIVND (reference sequence). The CDR3 here is CASSIGTEANYGYTF. CDR3 bases: TGTGCCAGTAGTATAGGGACAGAAGCTAACTATGGCTACACCTTC.

The V call is TRBV21-1, the J call TRBJ1-5; TRBD1 reflects the table's D call only, with no check against the DNA. TRBV21-1 is classified as a pseudogene. This CDR3 region has 17 residues. The CDR3 bases are TGTGCCAGCTGGCAGAGCCGGGACAGGGACGTCGGGAAGCCCCAGCATTTT. The encoded protein is CASWQSRDRDVGKPQHF.

This clone was detected only a few times. This chain uses TRBV14 with TRBJ2-5; D is undetermined. CDR1 SGHDN and CDR2 FVKESK come from the germline V gene. Deletions cut 3 bases from V and 1 base from J, with 6 bases between. The CDR3 is made up of 13 amino acids. The CDR3 region is CASSQWTQETQYF. CDR3 DNA sequence: TGTGCCAGCAGCCAGTGGACCCAAGAGACCCAGTACTTC.

The chain has TRBV21-1 and TRBJ1-1; the table assigns TRBD1, which was not confirmed against the DNA. TRBV21-1 counts as a pseudogene. The CDR3 is 16 residues long. As DNA, the CDR3 is TGTGCCAGCAGCAGTCACAGGGGGCAGGGGAACACTGAAGCTTTCTTT. Translating it yields CASSSHRGQGNTEAFF.

The chain uses TRBV19 and TRBJ2-1, with TRBD2 matching 10 bases. The CDR3 length is 15 residues. Per germline, CDR1 LNHDA and CDR2 SQIVND (reference sequence). V lost 4 bases and J lost 4; bases outside the gene matches: 4. As DNA, the CDR3 is TGTGCCAGTAGTAGTACTAGCGGGGCTTACAATGAGCAGTTCTTC. As protein: CASSSTSGAYNEQFF.

The chain carries TRBV30 and TRBJ2-2, with TRBD2 as a possible D gene (5 bases). Trimming removed 3 bases from V and 7 bases from J, with 9 bases in between. Germline lookup yields CDR1 GTSNPN and CDR2 SVGIG (reference sequence). The CDR3 length is 12 residues. In DNA form, the CDR3 reads TGTGCCTGGAGACTCGGAGGCGGGGAGCTGTTTTTT. It codes for CAWRLGGGELFF.

The chain joins TRBV5-4 to TRBJ2-3, with TRBD1 matching 7 bases. The length of the CDR3 is 15 residues. Germline V gene data show CDR1 as SGHNT and CDR2 as YYREEE (reference sequence). V lost 5 bases to trimming and J lost 1 base; unmatched junction nucleotides: 7. Here the CDR3 DNA reads TGTGCCAGCAGGAAGGACAGGCCCCGCACAGATACGCAGTATTTT. As protein: CASRKDRPRTDTQYF.

CDR3 in DNA: TGTGCCAGCAAGGGCAGCTATGGCTACACCTTC. Encoded protein: CASKGSYGYTF. The chain uses TRBV6-5 and TRBJ1-2; D call uncertain. This CDR3 region has 11 residues. V was pared by 7 bases and J by 4 bases, with 7 bases between. Germline V gene sequence: CDR1 MNHEY, CDR2 SVGAGI.

As to this clone: A read error may account for a junction end that differs from germline. The chain uses TRBV6-5 and TRBJ1-2; 7 bases match TRBD1. CDR3 length: 11 amino acids. The germline CDR1 and CDR2 sequences are MNHEY and SVGAGI. The DNA of the CDR3 is TGTGCCAGCAGGACCAGGGGGACGGCATTCTTC. It is translated as CASRTRGTAFF.

V and J are TRBV19 and TRBJ1-2, with D possibly matching TRBD1 (5 bases). The CDR3 has 14 residues. V lost 4 bases, J lost 8 bases, and 17 bases lay in between. Germline values: CDR1 LNHDA, CDR2 SQIVND (reference sequence). The CDR3 nucleotides read TGTGCCAGTAGTACCGAAGGGGAGGTCGGGGGCTACACCTTC. The encoded protein is CASSTEGEVGGYTF.

The sample holds one count of this clone. V and J are TRBV2 and TRBJ2-2; TRBD2 is a possible D gene (7 bases). V lost 2 bases, J lost 2 bases, and 9 bases lay in between. The CDR3 runs to 15 residues. Germline CDR1 is SNHLY and CDR2 is FYNNEI. Written as DNA, the CDR3 is TGTGCCAGCAGTGAACGGGGGGCCAACACCGGGGAGCTGTTTTTT. Protein product: CASSERGANTGELFF. Supplemented by reference TRBV2 and TRBJ2-2, the full variable domain reads EPEVTQTPSHQVTQMGQEVILRCVPISNHLYFYWYRQILGQKVEFLVSFYNNEISEKSEIFDDQFSVERPDGSNFTLKIRSTKLEDSAMYFCASSERGANTGELFFGEGSRLTVL.

The chain links TRBV2 to TRBJ2-7; D is perhaps TRBD1 (6 bases). Deletions cut 5 bases from V and 3 bases from J, with 14 bases between. The CDR3 contains 14 residues. Per germline, CDR1 SNHLY and CDR2 FYNNEI. In DNA form, the CDR3 reads TGTGCCAGCAGTCCGGGACAAGCCTACTACGAGCAGTACTTC. Translating gives CASSPGQAYYEQYF.

This clone has a single count. V and J are TRBV23-1 and TRBJ2-1, with 9 bases aligning to TRBD1. TRBV23-1 is an ORF for which the function is uncertain. V was pared by 2 bases and J by 6 bases, with 2 bases of the junction left unmatched. The CDR3 extends over 14 amino acids. Here the CDR3 DNA reads TGCGCCAGCAGTCAACCGGGACAGGGCAATGAGCAGTTCTTC. It codes for CASSQPGQGNEQFF.

The V and J genes are TRBV10-3 and TRBJ2-7; possibly TRBD1 for D (6 bases). The germline V and J ends were trimmed by 5 bases and 3 bases, with 8 bases remaining between them. Germline V gives CDR1 ENHRY, CDR2 SYGVKD. There are 12 residues in the CDR3. The CDR3 is CAISPQGYEQYF. The CDR3 DNA is TGTGCCATCAGTCCACAGGGCTACGAGCAGTACTTC.

This chain joins TRBV2 and TRBJ2-7, with D uncertain. The CDR3 is made up of 11 amino acids. Trimming removed 8 bases at V and 7 bases at J, with 12 bases between. Germline lookup yields CDR1 SNHLY and CDR2 FYNNEI. The CDR3 is CASSALIEQYF. CDR3 in DNA: TGTGCCAGCTCGGCCCTTATTGAGCAGTACTTC.